Below are 16 T cell receptor beta chains sequenced from a single sample in a study of Ad26.COV2.S vaccination and SARS-CoV-2 variants (dated by TCRdb to about 2021). Library construction relied on the immunoSEQ multiplex PCR assay. This is the immuneACCESS table as TCRdb keeps it, with only in-frame sequences that have V and J called. A part of the clones is gone; compared with another copy, unresolved V genes explain less than half, and the rest is unexplained. For this sample there are around 500,000 clones; 80% to 90% appear just once. The ten most abundant clones make up approximately 1.7% of the sample. The treatment or condition label, read with the paper, signifies: around 19 received Ad26.COV2.S at low or high dose, single or two shots; 5 received placebo; per-sample allocation not given. For vaccine and placebo recipients, repertoires were sequenced using samples collected on day 63 after the first injection.

The source material was peripheral blood, sampled in a trial of Ad26.COV2.S vaccine versus placebo. All receptors come from a person aged 18 to 65 who received the Ad26.COV2.S COVID-19 vaccine or a placebo.

This chain uses TRBV19 with TRBJ2-4; 7 bases map to TRBD1. The trim removed 3 bases at V and 7 bases at J, leaving 9 bases unmatched. The CDR3 is 15 residues long. Germline assignment: CDR1 LNHDA and CDR2 SQIVND (reference sequence). The CDR3 nucleotides read TGTGCCAGTAGTATTCGGGGACAGAACACGAACATTCAGTACTTC. Translated: CASSIRGQNTNIQYF.

V gene TRBV11-2 combines with J gene TRBJ1-4; D not certain. V lost 3 bases and J lost 5, with 16 bases in between. The CDR3 is made up of 16 amino acids. CDR1 is SGHAT and CDR2 is FQNNGV in the germline V gene. CDR3 coding DNA: TGTGCCAGCAGCTTGGGAGAAGGGTATCACAATGAAAAACTGTTTTTT. It codes for CASSLGEGYHNEKLFF.

This chain joins TRBV7-2 and TRBJ1-1, with a weak D call TRBD1 (6 bases). The CDR3 covers 15 residues. Germline CDR1 is SGHTA and CDR2 is FQGNSA. V gave up 5 bases and J gave up 2 bases, with 15 bases separating them. CDR3 protein: CASSLRGGVNTEAFF. In DNA form, the CDR3 reads TGTGCCAGCAGCCTTCGAGGGGGGGTCAACACTGAAGCTTTCTTT. The whole variable domain, remainder taken from reference TRBV7-2 and TRBJ1-1, is GAGVSQSPSNKVTEKGKDVELRCDPISGHTALYWYRQSLGQGLEFLIYFQGNSAPDKSGLPSDRFSAERTGGSVSTLTIQRTQQEDSAVYLCASSLRGGVNTEAFFGQGTRLTVV.

The V gene is TRBV27, the J gene TRBJ1-1; perhaps TRBD1 as D (5 bases). This CDR3 is built from 16 residues. Between the trimmed V and J ends, which lost 3 bases and 1 base, there was a span of 15 bases. CDR1 is MNHEY and CDR2 is SMNVEV in the germline V gene (reference sequence). In DNA form, the CDR3 reads TGTGCCAGCAGTTTCTGGGGGGTAGGGGCGAACACTGAAGCTTTCTTT. Its translation is CASSFWGVGANTEAFF.

CDR3 residues: CASSGTSGGWTRNEQFF. CDR3 DNA: TGTGCCAGCAGCGGGACTAGCGGGGGATGGACCCGGAATGAGCAGTTCTTC. The chain links TRBV11-2 to TRBJ2-1; 14 bases are a match to TRBD2. The CDR3 sequence is 17 residues long. V lost 5 bases, J lost 7 bases, and 10 bases stayed unmatched. Germline CDR1 and CDR2: SGHAT and FQNNGV. Looking up the rest from reference TRBV11-2 and TRBJ2-1 gives the full variable domain: EAGVAQSPRYKIIEKRQSVAFWCNPISGHATLYWYQQILGQGPKLLIQFQNNGVVDDSQLPKDRFSAERLKGVDSTLKIQPAKLEDSAVYLCASSGTSGGWTRNEQFFGPGTRLTVL.

This chain connects TRBV12-3 or TRBV12-4 to TRBJ1-1; TRBD1 is a possible D gene (6 bases). The CDR3 spans 12 residues. V lost 5 bases to trimming and J lost 6 bases, with 10 bases between them. This chain's CDR3 is CASSTWTAEAFF. CDR3 coding DNA: TGTGCCAGCAGTACCTGGACAGCTGAAGCTTTCTTT.

V is TRBV11-2 and J is TRBJ1-2, with unresolved D. Trimming shortened V by 0 bases and J by 0 bases, and 14 bases separated the two germline ends. Germline V gives CDR1 SGHAT, CDR2 FQNNGV. This CDR3 is 17 amino acids long. CDR3 nucleotide sequence: TGTGCCAGCAGCTTAGAGGCAGCTAGCACCTCTAACTATGGCTACACCTTC. Translating gives CASSLEAASTSNYGYTF.

Remarks on this clone: The same CDR3 arises from other DNA sequences in this sample as well. The chain recombines TRBV6-6 with TRBJ1-2, with D perhaps TRBD1 (6 bases). The CDR3 loop spans 13 amino acids. With 6 bases removed from V and 2 bases from J, the gap between germline ends came to 10 bases. Germline CDR1 MNHNY, CDR2 SVGAGI (reference sequence). CDR3 in amino acids: CASSPTGNYGYTF. CDR3 nucleotides: TGTGCCAGCAGCCCAACAGGGAACTATGGCTACACCTTC.

The rearrangement links TRBV4-2 to TRBJ2-2; D is unclear. Per germline, CDR1 LGHNA and CDR2 YNFKEQ. The V end was cut by 0 bases, the J end by 0 bases, with 11 bases between. The CDR3 is 17 amino acids. The CDR3 sequence is CASSQDTSGSNTGELFF. In DNA, the CDR3 is TGTGCCAGCAGCCAAGATACATCAGGTTCGAACACCGGGGAGCTGTTTTTT.

The gene calls are TRBV7-3 and TRBJ2-6, with 12 bases fitting TRBD2. Germline loops: CDR1 SGHTA, CDR2 FQGTGA. This CDR3 is 19 amino acids long. V trimming: 5 bases; J trimming: 0 bases; junction bases outside the gene matches: 8. CDR3 sequence reads: CASSPPGLAGLSGANVLTF. The CDR3 DNA reads TGTGCCAGCAGCCCGCCGGGACTAGCGGGTCTCTCTGGGGCCAACGTCCTGACTTTC.

The rearrangement joins TRBV4-1 to TRBJ1-2; D gene ambiguous. The V gene lost 3 bases and the J gene lost 6 bases, with 20 bases spanning the gap. The CDR3 totals 16 residues. The germline CDR1 and CDR2 sequences are MGHRA and YSYEKL. This CDR3 reads CASSHSHRTTQDGYTF. The CDR3 DNA reads TGCGCCAGCAGCCACTCCCATCGAACGACTCAGGATGGCTACACCTTC.

The chain links TRBV27 to TRBJ2-5, with no clear D. Trimming cost V 4 bases and J 3 bases, with 12 bases left between them. The CDR3 contains 14 residues. CDR1 is MNHEY and CDR2 is SMNVEV in the germline V gene (reference sequence). The CDR3 reads CASSSAQQKETQYF. CDR3 DNA: TGTGCCAGCAGTTCTGCCCAGCAGAAAGAGACCCAGTACTTC.

The J gene is TRBJ2-2, the V gene TRBV7-8; D is unclear. V lost 5 bases and J 1 base, leaving 5 bases between the germline ends. The CDR3 extends over 13 amino acids. Germline V gene data show CDR1 as SGHVS and CDR2 as FQNEAQ. In DNA, the CDR3 is TGTGCCAGCAGCCGCGGGAACACCGGGGAGCTGTTTTTT. Amino acid sequence: CASSRGNTGELFF. The whole variable domain, filled in from reference TRBV7-8 and TRBJ2-2, reads GAGVSQSPRYKVAKRGQDVALRCDPISGHVSLFWYQQALGQGPEFLTYFQNEAQLDKSGLPSDRFFAERPEGSVSTLKIQRTQQEDSAVYLCASSRGNTGELFFGEGSRLTVL.

The chain is built from TRBV27 and TRBJ2-1; D is undetermined. V lost 5 bases and J lost 0, with 11 bases in between. This CDR3 has 15 residues. Germline lookup yields CDR1 MNHEY and CDR2 SMNVEV (reference sequence). This CDR3 reads CASSPEVSSYNEQFF. In DNA, the CDR3 is TGTGCCAGCAGTCCCGAGGTTAGCTCCTACAATGAGCAGTTCTTC.

The CDR3 DNA is TGTGCCAGCAGCTGGACGGGAGGGCCCCCCCAAGAGACCCAGTACTTC. This translates into CASSWTGGPPQETQYF. This chain joins TRBV11-2 and TRBJ2-7; 8 bases align to TRBD2. The end of the DNA fits TRBJ2-5 better, so the J call may be wrong. The length of the CDR3 is 16 residues. Germline CDR1 reads SGHAT; CDR2 reads FQNNGV.

The V call is TRBV3-1 (or the pseudogene TRBV3-2), the J call TRBJ2-7; 7 nucleotides match TRBD2. Germline values: CDR1 LGHDT, CDR2 YNNKEL (reference sequence). Germline trimming cut 3 bases from V and 0 bases from J; bases unmatched to any gene: 11. The CDR3 covers 17 residues. CDR3 in amino acids: CASSQGRGEDRSYEQYF. The DNA for the CDR3 is TGTGCCAGCAGCCAGGGGAGGGGTGAGGATCGCTCCTACGAGCAGTACTTC.